This TCR beta chain was documented in a study of blood T cell repertoires in COVID-19. The germline gives CDR1 KGHSH, CDR2 LQKENI. Trimming stripped 4 bases from V and 0 bases from J, with 12 bases between. The CDR3 consists of 16 residues. Libraries were prepared by immunoSEQ multiplex PCR; TCRdb keeps only in-frame clonotypes and omits some of them. Of about 250,000 clones detected, over 80% appear once; the ten largest clones hold just under 6.5%. This chain links TRBV18 with TRBJ2-2; D not certain. Sequencing used peripheral blood. The TCR was taken from a woman aged 60-70 years with active or convalescent COVID-19. CDR3 region: CASSLVAATNTGELFF. CDR3 bases: TGTGCCAGCTCACTTGTGGCGGCAACGAACACCGGGGAGCTGTTTTTT.